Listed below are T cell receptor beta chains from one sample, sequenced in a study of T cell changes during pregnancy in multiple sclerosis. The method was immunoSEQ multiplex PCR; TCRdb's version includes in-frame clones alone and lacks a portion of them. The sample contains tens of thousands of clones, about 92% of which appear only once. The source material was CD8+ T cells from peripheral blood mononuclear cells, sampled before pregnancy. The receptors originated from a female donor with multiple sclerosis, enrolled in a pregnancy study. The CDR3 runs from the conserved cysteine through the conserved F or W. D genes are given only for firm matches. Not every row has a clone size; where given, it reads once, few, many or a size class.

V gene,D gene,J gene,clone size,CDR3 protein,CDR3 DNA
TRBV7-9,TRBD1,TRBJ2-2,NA,CASSSPGGESGELFF,TGTGCCAGCAGCTCTCCAGGGGGCGAGTCCGGGGAGCTGTTTTTT
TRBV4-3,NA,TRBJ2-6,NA,CASSQALGGSGANVLTF,TGCGCCAGCAGCCAAGCCCTTGGCGGCTCTGGGGCCAACGTCCTGACTTTC
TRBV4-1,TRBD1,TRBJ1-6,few,CASSQGRGQGPLNSPLHF,TGCGCCAGCAGCCAAGGACGGGGACAGGGCCCTCTAAATTCACCCCTCCACTTT
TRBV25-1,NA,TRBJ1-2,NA,CASSGTLGYTF,TGTGCCAGCAGTGGCACTCTTGGCTACACCTTC
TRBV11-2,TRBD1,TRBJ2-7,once,CATSGQGLSYEQYF,TGTGCCACTTCGGGACAGGGGTTATCCTACGAGCAGTACTTC
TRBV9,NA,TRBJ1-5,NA,CASSEGGGDTQPQHF,TGTGCCAGCAGCGAGGGAGGGGGGGACACTCAGCCCCAGCATTTT
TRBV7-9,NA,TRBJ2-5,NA,CASSLVGGGPQETQYF,TGTGCCAGCAGCTTAGTCGGCGGGGGCCCACAAGAGACCCAGTACTTC
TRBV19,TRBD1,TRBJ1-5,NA,CASSRQGLNQPQHF,TGTGCCAGTAGTCGACAGGGCCTCAATCAGCCCCAGCATTTT
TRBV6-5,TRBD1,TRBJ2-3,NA,CASSRQGQQGDTQYF,TGTGCCAGCAGCAGACAGGGCCAACAAGGAGATACGCAGTATTTT
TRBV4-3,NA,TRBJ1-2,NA,CASSQEWAMNYGYTF,TGCGCCAGCAGCCAAGAATGGGCAATGAACTATGGCTACACCTTC
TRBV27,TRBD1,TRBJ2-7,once,CASSHRTGSHEQYF,TGTGCCAGCAGCCATCGGACAGGATCCCACGAGCAGTACTTC
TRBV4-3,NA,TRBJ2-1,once,CASSQDGRDNEQFF,TGCGCCAGCAGCCAAGATGGGAGAGATAATGAGCAGTTCTTC
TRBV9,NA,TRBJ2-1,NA,CASSDGIFVNEQFF,TGTGCCAGCAGCGACGGGATTTTTGTAAATGAGCAGTTCTTC
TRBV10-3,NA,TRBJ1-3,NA,CAIQDYYGSYRGAGNTIYF,TGTGCCATCCAGGATTATTACGGATCCTATCGCGGGGCTGGAAACACCATATATTTT
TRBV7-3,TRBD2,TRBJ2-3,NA,CASSSTSGGTDTQYF,TGTGCCAGCAGCTCAACTAGCGGGGGTACAGATACGCAGTATTTT
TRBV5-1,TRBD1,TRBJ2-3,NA,CASSPGQGALTDTQYF,TGCGCCAGCAGCCCGGGACAGGGGGCGCTTACAGATACGCAGTATTTT
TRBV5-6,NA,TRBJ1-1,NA,CASSLGVVNTEAFF,TGTGCCAGCAGCTTAGGGGTAGTGAACACTGAAGCTTTCTTT
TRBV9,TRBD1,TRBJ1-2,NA,CASRPGTGVTGYTF,TGTGCCAGCAGGCCCGGGACAGGGGTTACTGGCTACACCTTC
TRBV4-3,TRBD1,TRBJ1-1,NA,CASTLQGMGFTEAFF,TGCGCCAGCACCTTACAGGGGATGGGGTTCACTGAAGCTTTCTTT
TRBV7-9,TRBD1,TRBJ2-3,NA,CASSIGTGSTDTQYF,TGTGCCAGCAGCATTGGGACAGGCAGCACAGATACGCAGTATTTT
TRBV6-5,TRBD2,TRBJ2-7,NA,CASSSSGGALEQYF,TGTGCCAGCAGTTCTAGCGGGGGGGCTCTTGAGCAGTACTTC
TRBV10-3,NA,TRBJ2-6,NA,CAIRIQGVSGANVLTF,TGTGCCATCAGAATACAAGGGGTTTCCGGGGCCAACGTCCTGACTTTC